A single sample gave rise to the 17 T cell receptor beta chains below, sequenced in a study of blood T cell repertoires in COVID-19 (dated by TCRdb to the early 2020s). Library preparation was by the immunoSEQ multiplex PCR assay. TCRdb limited this immuneACCESS table to in-frame rearrangements with V and J called. A share of clones is missing; checked studies link under half to unresolved V genes, and the rest is unexplained. The sample table records about 100,000 clones; approximately 80% of these occur just once. Of the sample, 4% to 5.5% is held by the ten largest clones. Sequencing was carried out using peripheral blood. These receptors originate from a man aged 60-69 years with acute or convalescent COVID-19.

The chain couples TRBV5-6 to TRBJ1-6; a weak D match, TRBD1 (6 bases). V was trimmed by 4 bases and J by 0 bases, leaving 14 bases between them. Germline V gene data show CDR1 as SGHDT and CDR2 as YYEEEE. The CDR3 sequence is 17 residues long. The CDR3 DNA sequence: TGTGCCAGCAGCCCTCTGGGGGCGAGCTCCTATAATTCACCCCTCCACTTT. Its translation is CASSPLGASSYNSPLHF.

V gene TRBV28 combines with J gene TRBJ1-4; D is unresolved. The CDR3 extends over 12 amino acids. CDR1 and CDR2 (germline): MDHEN, SYDVKM. Trimming removed 4 bases at V and 7 bases at J, with 7 bases between. The DNA for the CDR3 is TGTGCCAGCAGTTCCCGGTCTGAAAAACTGTTTTTT. It is translated as CASSSRSEKLFF.

The chain is built from TRBV9 and TRBJ1-2; D may be TRBD1 (5 bases). CDR1 and CDR2 from the germline V gene are SGDLS and YYNGEE. Trimming took 3 bases from V and 4 from J, leaving 13 bases between them. This CDR3 comprises 14 residues. This CDR3 is CASSGSRVSYGYTF. For the CDR3, the DNA is TGTGCCAGCAGCGGAAGCAGGGTATCCTATGGCTACACCTTC.

The chain has TRBV3-1 (or the pseudogene TRBV3-2) and TRBJ1-6; 9 bases are a match to TRBD1. This CDR3 has 16 amino acids. V dropped 2 bases and J dropped 7; count of bases not matched to a gene: 6. The germline V gene has CDR1 LGHDT and CDR2 YNNKEL (reference sequence). CDR3 sequence (DNA): TGTGCCAGCAGCCAACCCTTAGGGACAGGGAATTCACCCCTCCACTTT. Translation gives CASSQPLGTGNSPLHF.

The chain carries TRBV27 and TRBJ1-2; perhaps TRBD1 as D (6 bases). CDR3 length: 12 amino acids. Trimming shortened V by 6 bases and J by 7 bases, and 12 bases separated the two germline ends. Germline V CDR1 and CDR2: MNHEY, SMNVEV (reference sequence). The DNA of the CDR3 is TGTGCCAGCAGACACAGGGACGCTGGCTACACCTTC. This codes for CASRHRDAGYTF.

The chain carries TRBV9 and TRBJ2-3; the match to TRBD1 covers 9 bases. Germline V gives CDR1 SGDLS, CDR2 YYNGEE. The junction had 9 bases not matched to a gene; V was cut back by 3 bases and J by 7 bases. The CDR3 length is 15 residues. The CDR3 DNA follows: TGTGCCAGCAGCGGACCGACAGGGGGAAGCAATACGCAGTATTTT. This gives the protein CASSGPTGGSNTQYF.

V gene TRBV25-1 combines with J gene TRBJ2-3; D perhaps matches TRBD1 (6 bases). Looked up from germline, CDR1 is MGHDK and CDR2 is SYGVNS. The CDR3 consists of 15 residues. V lost 1 base, J lost 2 bases, and 10 bases lay in between. For the CDR3, the DNA is TGTGCCAGCAGTGAATCCGGGACACCCACAGATACGCAGTATTTT. Protein: CASSESGTPTDTQYF.

This clone was seen more than once but under ten times. The V call is TRBV30, the J call TRBJ1-4; D unresolved. V dropped 1 base and J dropped 3 bases, with 12 bases sitting between them. CDR1 is GTSNPN, CDR2 SVGIG, per germline (reference sequence). The CDR3 contains 15 residues. The CDR3 loop is CAWSAEHHPNEKLFF. The CDR3 DNA sequence: TGTGCCTGGAGTGCCGAACATCATCCTAATGAAAAACTGTTTTTT.

This clone was detected a few times. V gene TRBV20-1 combines with J gene TRBJ2-5; D is ambiguous. The CDR3 covers 10 residues. Per the germline V gene, CDR1 is DFQATT and CDR2 is SNEGSKA (reference sequence). Between the trimmed V and J ends, which lost 1 base and 7 bases, there was a span of 4 bases. The CDR3 sequence is CSARGRTQYF. The CDR3 DNA sequence: TGCAGTGCTAGAGGGAGGACCCAGTACTTC.

The V and J genes are TRBV4-1 and TRBJ1-5, with TRBD1 identical over 9 bases. Germline CDR1 is MGHRA and CDR2 is YSYEKL. V was clipped by 1 base and J by 5 bases; unmatched bases: 3. CDR3 length: 15 residues. CDR3 in amino acids: CASSQGQGGYQPQHF. In DNA, the CDR3 is TGCGCCAGCAGCCAAGGACAGGGGGGCTATCAGCCCCAGCATTTT.

The chain has TRBV5-6 and TRBJ2-3; tentative D call: TRBD1 (5 bases). CDR1 SGHDT and CDR2 YYEEEE come from the germline V gene. Trimming cost V 0 bases and J 2 bases, with 13 bases left between them. The CDR3 has 16 amino acids. The CDR3, as DNA: TGTGCCAGCAGCTTGGGAGCGTTTGGGGCCACAGATACGCAGTATTTT. Translated, it gives CASSLGAFGATDTQYF.

This chain connects TRBV30 to TRBJ2-5, with 7 bases fitting TRBD2. Germline V lookup: CDR1 GTSNPN, CDR2 SVGIG (reference sequence). The V gene end was trimmed by 1 base and the J gene end by 3 bases; junction bases not matched to a gene: 5. The CDR3 consists of 14 residues. In DNA, the CDR3 is TGTGCCTGGAGTGGCGCGGGAGTCGAAGAGACCCAGTACTTC. Residues: CAWSGAGVEETQYF.

The chain employs TRBV7-9 and TRBJ2-2; the D is unclear. Germline V gene sequence: CDR1 SEHNR, CDR2 FQNEAQ (reference sequence). The CDR3 runs 12 residues. Trimming removed 5 bases at V and 8 bases at J, with 9 bases between. DNA for the CDR3: TGTGCCAGCAGCACCTACCCGGGGGAGCTGTTTTTT. This sequence encodes CASSTYPGELFF.

The chain is built from TRBV19 and TRBJ1-5; tentatively, D is TRBD1 (5 bases). Trimming removed 7 bases at V and 0 bases at J, with 19 bases between. The CDR3 length is 17 residues. Germline V gives CDR1 LNHDA, CDR2 SQIVND (reference sequence). The CDR3 protein is CASTKRQSGGSNQPQHF. The CDR3 region has the DNA TGTGCCAGTACCAAACGCCAGTCCGGGGGTAGCAATCAGCCCCAGCATTTT.

V gene TRBV6-5 combines with J gene TRBJ2-1; 8 bases fit TRBD1. The J segment lost 8 bases and the V segment lost 6 bases, leaving 12 bases of the junction unmatched. Germline V gives CDR1 MNHEY, CDR2 SVGAGI. The CDR3 contains 15 residues. CDR3 nucleotide sequence: TGTGCCAGCAGACGAACCTCGACAGGGGATCATGAGCAGTTCTTC. Amino acid sequence: CASRRTSTGDHEQFF.

J is TRBJ1-5 and V is TRBV5-1; D gene unclear. The V gene's germline CDR1 is SGHRS and CDR2 YFSETQ. This CDR3 region has 14 residues. V shed 5 bases and J shed 2 bases, with 11 bases lying between them. This chain's CDR3 is CASRVGEGNQPQHF. The CDR3, as DNA: TGCGCCAGCAGAGTGGGAGAGGGCAATCAGCCCCAGCATTTT. Drawing the rest from reference TRBV5-1 and TRBJ1-5, the complete variable domain is KAGVTQTPRYLIKTRGQQVTLSCSPISGHRSVSWYQQTPGQGLQFLFEYFSETQRNKGNFPGRFSGRQFSNSRSEMNVSTLELGDSALYLCASRVGEGNQPQHFGDGTRLSIL.

The rearrangement links TRBV5-1 to TRBJ2-1; 8 bases fit TRBD2. This CDR3 has 18 amino acids. CDR1 and CDR2 from the germline V gene are SGHRS and YFSETQ. V lost 0 bases to trimming and J lost 3 bases; unmatched junction nucleotides: 11. Here the CDR3 DNA reads TGCGCCAGCAGCTTGGCAGCGGTAGCGGGGCGACGCTACAATGAGCAGTTCTTC. The encoded protein is CASSLAAVAGRRYNEQFF.